This paragraph covers one T cell receptor (beta chain) sequence. This record belongs to a study of technical replicates of blood from a handful of donors. CDR1 is LNHDA and CDR2 is SQIVND in the germline V gene (reference sequence). The CDR3 is 17 residues long. Trimming at V came to 7 bases and at J to 0 bases, leaving 11 bases not matched to a gene. Libraries were prepared by immunoSEQ multiplex PCR; TCRdb keeps only in-frame clonotypes and omits some of them. Here the sample spans about 70,000 clones, 80% to 95% being singletons. The chain has TRBV19 and TRBJ1-5, with 8 bases aligning to TRBD1. This clonotype was sampled from a human donor in good health. Sequenced sample: T cells isolated from PBMCs. CDR3 DNA sequence: TGTGCCAGTATGGTGACAGGGGTGAGTTATAGCAATCAGCCCCAGCATTTT. This sequence encodes CASMVTGVSYSNQPQHF.